Following are 30 T cell receptor beta chains from one sample sequenced in a study of long-term antiretroviral therapy in people with HIV. Version v3.0 of the immunoSEQ assay ran at survey level. Measured with immunoSEQ multiplex PCR; TCRdb has only the in-frame clones, and not every one. The sample has about 22,000 clones; about four fifths are singletons. Source: unsorted PBMCs, taken 0.5 years before starting antiretroviral therapy. The origin of the receptors is a man in his forties with HIV.

The V gene is TRBV27, the J gene TRBJ1-2; 7 nucleotides line up with TRBD1. After removal of 9 bases from V and 2 bases from J, the junction contained 9 bases not matched to a gene. The CDR3 contains 14 residues. Germline V CDR1 and CDR2: MNHEY, SMNVEV (reference sequence). The CDR3 DNA sequence: TGTGCCAGTGGGACAGTAGGACTCAACTATGGCTACACCTTC. The encoded protein is CASGTVGLNYGYTF.

The gene calls are TRBV19 and TRBJ1-2; tentatively, D is TRBD1 (6 bases). V dropped 5 bases and J dropped 6 bases, with 10 bases sitting between them. Germline V gene lookup returns CDR1 LNHDA and CDR2 SQIVND (reference sequence). The CDR3 consists of 12 residues. CDR3 protein: CASSWAGDGYTF. The CDR3 DNA follows: TGTGCCAGTAGTTGGGCAGGGGATGGCTACACCTTC. The whole variable domain, remainder taken from reference TRBV19 and TRBJ1-2, is DGGITQSPKYLFRKEGQNVTLSCEQNLNHDAMYWYRQDPGQGLRLIYYSQIVNDFQKGDIAEGYSVSREKKESFPLTVTSAQKNPTAFYLCASSWAGDGYTFGSGTRLTVV.

The CDR3 nucleotides read TGTGCCAGCAGCTGGGGGAAGGGAAACACCATATATTTT. It codes for CASSWGKGNTIYF. V gene TRBV7-9 combines with J gene TRBJ1-3; possible D gene TRBD1, 5 bases. The CDR3 contains 13 residues. Germline V lookup: CDR1 SEHNR, CDR2 FQNEAQ (reference sequence). Trimming left V 4 bases short and J 4 bases short, with 8 bases between.

This clone was seen a handful of times. The chain joins TRBV7-6 to TRBJ2-7; D is perhaps TRBD1 (5 bases). Germline V gene data show CDR1 as SGHVS and CDR2 as FNYEAQ. This CDR3 is built from 15 residues. Trimming pared 5 bases from V and 1 base from J, leaving 15 bases between. The CDR3 is CASSQQEGESYEQYF. DNA of the CDR3: TGTGCCAGCAGCCAACAGGAAGGAGAGTCCTACGAGCAGTACTTC.

This clone has just a few counts. This chain connects TRBV5-1 to TRBJ1-1, with D perhaps matching TRBD1 (6 bases). The length of the CDR3 is 13 residues. V lost 2 bases, J lost 5 bases, and 10 bases lay in between. Germline CDR1 and CDR2: SGHRS and YFSETQ. CDR3 protein: CASSLQGATEAFF. The CDR3 nucleotides read TGCGCCAGCAGCTTACAGGGTGCGACTGAAGCTTTCTTT.

This clone showed up just once. The chain combines TRBV7-6 with TRBJ2-6, with D hard to call. The CDR3 runs 17 residues. Germline values: CDR1 SGHVS, CDR2 FNYEAQ. With 5 bases removed from V and 5 bases from J, the gap between germline ends came to 19 bases. The CDR3 DNA reads as TGTGCCAGCAGCCCCCGATCTACTTCAAGAAGGGCCAACGTCCTGACTTTC. It codes for CASSPRSTSRRANVLTF.

This chain connects TRBV19 to TRBJ1-3; D ambiguous. CDR3 size: 14 residues. With 5 bases removed from V and 1 base from J, the gap between germline ends came to 9 bases. CDR1 and CDR2 (germline): LNHDA, SQIVND (reference sequence). The CDR3 nucleotides are TGTGCCAGTAGTTCCCATGCGTCTGGAAACACCATATATTTT. This gives the protein CASSSHASGNTIYF.

The chain uses TRBV4-1 and TRBJ1-5; D is unresolved. Deletions cut 0 bases from V and 4 bases from J, with 7 bases between. The CDR3 extends over 14 amino acids. Germline V gene sequence: CDR1 MGHRA, CDR2 YSYEKL. The DNA of the CDR3 is TGCGCCAGCAGCCAAGATGCCGGGAATCAGCCCCAGCATTTT. This encodes CASSQDAGNQPQHF.

This rearrangement joins TRBV9 to TRBJ2-2, with 9 bases aligning to TRBD1. Germline-derived CDR1 and CDR2 are SGDLS and YYNGEE. This CDR3 comprises 16 residues. V trimming: 4 bases; J trimming: 4 bases; junction bases outside the gene matches: 8. CDR3 sequence: CASSRGQGSITGELFF. The CDR3 DNA reads TGTGCCAGCAGCCGAGGACAGGGGAGTATCACCGGGGAGCTGTTTTTT. The entire variable domain, with the rest obtained from reference TRBV9 and TRBJ2-2, is as follows: DSGVTQTPKHLITATGQRVTLRCSPRSGDLSVYWYQQSLDQGLQFLIQYYNGEERAKGNILERFSAQQFPDLHSELNLSSLELGDSALYFCASSRGQGSITGELFFGEGSRLTVL.

The chain links TRBV7-8 to TRBJ1-2; 10 bases map to TRBD1. This CDR3 spans 19 amino acids. V dropped 1 base and J dropped 0; count of bases not matched to a gene: 11. CDR1 is SGHVS, CDR2 FQNEAQ, per germline. CDR3 bases: TGTGCCAGCAGCTTAGTAGGGGGGGGACAGGGGAGGCCTAACTATGGCTACACCTTC. Encoded protein: CASSLVGGGQGRPNYGYTF.

The CDR3 region is CATSRDTGGGSPLHF. CDR3 DNA sequence: TGTGCCACCAGCAGAGATACAGGGGGAGGTTCACCCCTCCACTTT. V usage is TRBV15 and J usage is TRBJ1-6; 8 bases agree with TRBD1. V was pared by 0 bases and J by 9 bases, with 4 bases of the junction left unmatched. Germline V CDR1 and CDR2: LNHNV, YYDKDF (reference sequence). The CDR3 spans 15 residues.

The rearrangement links TRBV4-2 to TRBJ1-2; D is perhaps TRBD1 (5 bases). The germline V gene has CDR1 LGHNA and CDR2 YNFKEQ. This CDR3 comprises 17 residues. The ends were cut back, 0 bases at V and 3 bases at J, with 17 bases in the middle. The CDR3 is CASSQDVGAGFDYGYTF. The CDR3 nucleotides are TGTGCCAGCAGCCAAGACGTTGGCGCAGGGTTCGACTATGGCTACACCTTC.

V gene TRBV5-1 combines with J gene TRBJ1-2; TRBD1 might be the D (6 bases). Between the trimmed V and J ends, which lost 0 bases and 2 bases, there was a span of 11 bases. CDR3 size: 15 residues. CDR1 is SGHRS, CDR2 YFSETQ, per germline. The CDR3 is CASSLGAGANYGYTF. The CDR3 coding sequence is TGCGCCAGCAGCTTGGGGGCAGGGGCCAACTATGGCTACACCTTC.

This clone has more than one count but fewer than ten. This chain uses TRBV10-3 with TRBJ2-7; D may match TRBD1 or TRBD2 (6 bases each). The germline CDR1 and CDR2 sequences are ENHRY and SYGVKD. The ends were cut back, 3 bases at V and 3 bases at J, with 12 bases in the middle. This CDR3 spans 14 amino acids. DNA of the CDR3: TGTGCCATCAGTGAAGGAGGAGGGGGCTACGAGCAGTACTTC. Translating it yields CAISEGGGGYEQYF.

By share, this clone counts as medium-sized. The rearrangement uses TRBV2 and TRBJ1-1; 7 nucleotides line up with TRBD1. The ends lost 4 bases at V and 0 bases at J; junction bases unmatched: 5. Per germline, CDR1 SNHLY and CDR2 FYNNEI. This CDR3 has 15 residues. CDR3 sequence reads: CASSGVGTVNTEAFF. The CDR3 coding sequence is TGTGCCAGCAGTGGGGTGGGGACAGTGAACACTGAAGCTTTCTTT.

The rearrangement uses TRBV27 and TRBJ2-3; 7 bases are a match to TRBD2. After removal of 5 bases from V and 2 bases from J, the junction contained 7 bases not matched to a gene. Germline V gives CDR1 MNHEY, CDR2 SMNVEV (reference sequence). The CDR3 length is 15 residues. The CDR3 sequence is CASSPWDYITDTQYF. CDR3 nucleotides: TGTGCCAGCAGTCCCTGGGACTACATCACAGATACGCAGTATTTT.

The chain links TRBV19 to TRBJ2-7, with D perhaps given as TRBD1 or TRBD2 (5 bases each). The germline V gene encodes CDR1 LNHDA and CDR2 SQIVND (reference sequence). Trimming took off 5 bases at V and 4 bases at J, with 15 bases between the two ends. The CDR3 contains 14 residues. CDR3 DNA sequence: TGTGCCAGTAGTGGACCTGGGGACGCATACGAGCAGTACTTC. Amino acids: CASSGPGDAYEQYF.

A single count supports this clone. This chain uses TRBV2 with TRBJ1-2; D possibly corresponds to TRBD1 (6 bases). Trimming stripped 1 base from V and 8 bases from J, with 17 bases between. The CDR3 runs 15 residues. Germline V gene data show CDR1 as SNHLY and CDR2 as FYNNEI. The CDR3 nucleotides are TGTGCCAGCAGTGAAGACGAGGCAGGGGTTAGAGGCTACACCTTC. It specifies CASSEDEAGVRGYTF.

The rearrangement joins TRBV29-1 to TRBJ1-5, with 7 bases that match TRBD1. Germline loops: CDR1 SQVTM, CDR2 ANQGSEA. The trim removed 3 bases at V and 3 bases at J, leaving 8 bases unmatched. The CDR3 totals 15 residues. CDR3 region: CSVETTGTVNQPQHF. The CDR3 DNA is TGCAGCGTTGAGACCACCGGGACAGTCAATCAGCCCCAGCATTTT.

The J gene is TRBJ2-5, the V gene TRBV30; D is perhaps TRBD1 (6 bases). In germline, CDR1 is GTSNPN, CDR2 SVGIG (reference sequence). The germline V and J ends were trimmed by 4 bases and 2 bases, with 8 bases remaining between them. The CDR3 totals 12 residues. CDR3 residues: CAWNRDQETQYF. In DNA, the CDR3 is TGTGCCTGGAACAGGGATCAAGAGACCCAGTACTTC.

The genes are TRBV4-1 and TRBJ1-2; 7 bases line up with TRBD1. The V segment lost 1 base and the J segment 5 bases; nucleotides outside the gene matches: 4. Germline CDR1 reads MGHRA; CDR2 reads YSYEKL. This CDR3 spans 14 amino acids. CDR3 in DNA: TGCGCCAGCAGCCAAGTTGACAGGGTTTATGGCTACACCTTC. Its protein product is CASSQVDRVYGYTF.

The chain uses TRBV30 and TRBJ2-5, with D perhaps matching TRBD2 (6 bases). This CDR3 is 16 amino acids long. Trimming removed 0 bases from V and 4 bases from J, with 18 bases in between. Germline CDR1 is GTSNPN and CDR2 is SVGIG (reference sequence). CDR3 in amino acids: CAWSVGRDSFRETQYF. Written as DNA, the CDR3 is TGTGCCTGGAGTGTAGGACGGGACTCCTTTCGAGAGACCCAGTACTTC.

This clone was picked up a small number of times. The V and J genes are TRBV19 and TRBJ2-3; tentatively, D is TRBD1 (6 bases). The CDR3 loop spans 15 amino acids. Germline CDR1 is LNHDA and CDR2 is SQIVND (reference sequence). Trimming pared 3 bases from V and 3 bases from J, leaving 13 bases between. The CDR3, as DNA: TGTGCCAGTAGTATGGGGGCAGATACGACAGATACGCAGTATTTT. Protein product: CASSMGADTTDTQYF.

This chain joins TRBV4-2 and TRBJ2-7; 8 positions agree with TRBD2. CDR1 is LGHNA, CDR2 YNFKEQ, per germline. J gave up 2 bases and V 4 bases, and 13 bases lay outside the gene matches. CDR3 length: 17 amino acids. The CDR3 DNA sequence: TGTGCCAGCAGCCGAATGGGAGCAGCGGGGGCCGCCTACGAGCAGTACTTC. It is translated as CASSRMGAAGAAYEQYF.

The CDR3 is CASSWTGRPEAFF. CDR3 DNA: TGTGCCAGCAGCTGGACAGGGAGGCCTGAAGCTTTCTTT. The V gene is TRBV7-2, the J gene TRBJ1-1, with 8 bases matching TRBD1. Germline-derived CDR1 and CDR2 are SGHTA and FQGNSA. This CDR3 spans 13 amino acids. V gave up 4 bases and J gave up 6 bases; unmatched junction bases: 4.

J is TRBJ1-2 and V is TRBV5-1; D unresolved. Germline CDR1 reads SGHRS; CDR2 reads YFSETQ. The V end was cut by 4 bases, the J end by 6 bases, with 13 bases between. CDR3 length equals 13 residues. The CDR3 loop is CASSMAPRDGYTF. As DNA, the CDR3 is TGCGCCAGCAGCATGGCCCCTAGAGATGGCTACACCTTC.

The V gene is TRBV5-6, the J gene TRBJ1-1, with D possibly TRBD1 on 6 matching bases. V was pared by 4 bases and J by 6 bases, with 16 bases between. Germline-derived CDR1 and CDR2 are SGHDT and YYEEEE. CDR3 length: 14 residues. CDR3 residues: CASSGAWGAPEAFF. The CDR3 DNA reads as TGTGCCAGCAGCGGGGCCTGGGGGGCACCTGAAGCTTTCTTT.

The genes are TRBV4-1 and TRBJ2-3; a weak D match, TRBD1 (7 bases). CDR3 length: 18 residues. The V end was cut by 4 bases, the J end by 7 bases, with 27 bases between. CDR1 is MGHRA and CDR2 is YSYEKL in the germline V gene. CDR3 in DNA: TGCGCCAGCAGCCCTGGGGGCAAAATGCCGGAGGGGGCATATACGCAGTATTTT. Protein sequence: CASSPGGKMPEGAYTQYF.

In its sample, this clone was seen a few times. The chain joins TRBV6-5 to TRBJ2-5; the D is unclear. Germline V gene sequence: CDR1 MNHEY, CDR2 SVGAGI. Trimming took off 0 bases at V and 11 bases at J, with 13 bases between the two ends. The CDR3 loop spans 13 amino acids. The CDR3 sequence is CASSYSVSQHQYF. The CDR3 nucleotides are TGTGCCAGCAGTTACTCGGTCTCCCAGCATCAGTACTTC.

V usage is TRBV11-2 and J usage is TRBJ1-2; D remains unclear. V was cut by 1 base and J by 3 bases, with 12 bases left in between. The CDR3 runs 15 residues. Germline lookup yields CDR1 SGHAT and CDR2 FQNNGV. The CDR3 bases are TGTGCCAGCAGCTTAGGGGCCCTGGGGTACTATGGCTACACCTTC. The encoded protein is CASSLGALGYYGYTF.